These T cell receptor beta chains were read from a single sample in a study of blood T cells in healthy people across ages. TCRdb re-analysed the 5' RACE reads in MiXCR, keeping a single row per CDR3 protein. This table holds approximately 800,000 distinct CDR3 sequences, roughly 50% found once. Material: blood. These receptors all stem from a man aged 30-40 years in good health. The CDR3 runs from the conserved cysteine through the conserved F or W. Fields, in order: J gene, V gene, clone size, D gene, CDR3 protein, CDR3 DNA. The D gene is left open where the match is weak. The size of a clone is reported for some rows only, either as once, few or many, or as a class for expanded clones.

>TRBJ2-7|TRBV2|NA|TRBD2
CASGLAPMQYF
TGTGCCAGCGGACTAGCTCCGATGCAGTACTTC
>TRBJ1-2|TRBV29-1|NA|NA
CSVDSLSPYGYTF
TGCAGCGTGGACAGCCTTAGTCCATATGGCTACACCTTC
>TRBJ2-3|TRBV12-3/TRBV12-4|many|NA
CASSFRGGGDMQYF
TGTGCCAGCAGTTTCAGAGGGGGAGGAGATATGCAGTATTTT
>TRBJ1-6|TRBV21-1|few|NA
CASGRGGDNSPLHF
TGTGCCAGCGGAAGGGGAGGTGATAATTCACCCCTCCACTTT
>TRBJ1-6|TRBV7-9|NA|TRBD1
CASSLDRRDSPLHF
TGTGCCAGCAGCCTGGACAGGAGGGATTCACCCCTCCACTTT
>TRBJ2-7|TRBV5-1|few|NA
CASSIYNRDEQYF
TGCGCCAGCAGCATATATAACAGGGATGAGCAGTACTTC
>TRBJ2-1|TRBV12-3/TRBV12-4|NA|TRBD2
CASSSLRTSGRDNEQFF
TGTGCCAGCAGTTCCCTCAGGACTAGCGGGAGGGACAATGAGCAGTTCTTC
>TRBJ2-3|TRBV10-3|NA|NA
CAISPRPEDTQYF
TGTGCCATCAGTCCCCGACCAGAAGATACGCAGTATTTT
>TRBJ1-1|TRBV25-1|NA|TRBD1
CASSDRGANREAFF
TGTGCCAGCTCTGACAGGGGTGCTAATCGTGAAGCTTTCTTT
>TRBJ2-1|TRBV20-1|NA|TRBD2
CNAGTTSGQREQFF
TGCAATGCTGGGACGACTAGCGGACAGCGTGAGCAGTTCTTC
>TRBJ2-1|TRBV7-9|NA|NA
CASSIAGQYNEQFF
TGTGCCAGCAGCATTGCAGGACAGTACAATGAGCAGTTCTTC
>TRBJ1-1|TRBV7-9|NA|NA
CASRPLSRSWVNTEAFF
TGTGCCAGCAGGCCCCTATCCAGATCGTGGGTGAACACTGAAGCTTTCTTT
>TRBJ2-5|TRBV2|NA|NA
CASAALKSLGVETQYF
TGTGCCAGCGCCGCCCTCAAGAGTCTAGGAGTAGAGACCCAGTACTTC
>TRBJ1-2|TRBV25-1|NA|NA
CASKGNGYTF
TGTGCCAGCAAAGGGAATGGCTACACCTTC
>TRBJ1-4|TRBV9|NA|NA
CASSPNGNEKLFF
TGTGCCAGCAGCCCCAATGGTAATGAAAAACTGTTTTTT
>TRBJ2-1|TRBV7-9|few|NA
CASSLAIGGYNEQFF
TGTGCCAGCAGCTTAGCGATCGGGGGTTACAATGAGCAGTTCTTC
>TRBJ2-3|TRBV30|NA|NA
CAWSAGDTQYF
TGTGCCTGGAGTGCAGGTGATACGCAGTATTTT
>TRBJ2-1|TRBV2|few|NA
CASSGLGSYNEQFF
TGTGCCAGCAGTGGCCTTGGAAGCTACAATGAGCAGTTCTTC
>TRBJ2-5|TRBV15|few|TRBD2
CASTNGGGPETQYF
TGTGCTTCCACCAATGGGGGAGGGCCTGAGACCCAGTACTTC
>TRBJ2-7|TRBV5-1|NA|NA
CASSRPSYEQYF
TGCGCCAGCAGCCGACCTTCCTACGAGCAGTACTTC
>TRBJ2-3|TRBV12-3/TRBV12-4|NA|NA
CASSDDTFSPDTQYF
TGTGCCAGCAGTGACGACACCTTCAGCCCAGATACGCAGTATTTT
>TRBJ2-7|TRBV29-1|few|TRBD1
CSVEIQGDEQYF
TGCAGCGTTGAGATACAGGGGGACGAGCAGTACTTC
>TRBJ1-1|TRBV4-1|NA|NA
CASSQAWEMNTEAFF
TGCGCCAGCAGTCAAGCATGGGAAATGAACACTGAAGCTTTCTTT
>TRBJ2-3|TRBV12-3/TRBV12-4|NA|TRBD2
CASSRNSGGKTGTQYF
TGTGCCAGCAGCCGTAATAGCGGGGGAAAAACAGGTACGCAGTATTTT
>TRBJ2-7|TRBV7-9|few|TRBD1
CASSFGQGRATKQYF
TGTGCCAGCAGCTTCGGACAGGGCCGAGCTACGAAGCAGTACTTC
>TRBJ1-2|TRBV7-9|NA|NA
CASSPVANYGYTF
TGTGCCAGCAGCCCCGTAGCTAACTATGGCTACACCTTC
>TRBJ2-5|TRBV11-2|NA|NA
CASSDEGFWQETQYF
TGTGCCAGCAGCGACGAGGGGTTTTGGCAAGAGACCCAGTACTTC
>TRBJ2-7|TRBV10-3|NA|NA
CAIGGPYEQYF
TGTGCCATCGGCGGGCCCTACGAGCAGTACTTC
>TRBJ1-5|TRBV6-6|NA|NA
CASSYVRPSSNQPQHF
TGTGCCAGCAGTTACGTACGACCTTCGAGCAATCAGCCCCAGCATTTT
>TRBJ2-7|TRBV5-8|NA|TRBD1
CASSIPGQGIYEQYF
TGTGCCAGCAGCATACCGGGACAGGGGATCTACGAGCAGTACTTC
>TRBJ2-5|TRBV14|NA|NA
CASSQVAYETETQYF
TGTGCCAGCAGCCAAGTGGCCTACGAAACGGAGACCCAGTACTTC
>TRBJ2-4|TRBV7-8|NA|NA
CASSPGAPTPSPAKNIQYF
TGTGCCAGCAGCCCAGGGGCCCCAACCCCGAGCCCAGCCAAAAACATTCAGTACTTC
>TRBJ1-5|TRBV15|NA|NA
CATSGGPRQPQHF
TGTGCCACCAGCGGGGGGCCGAGGCAGCCCCAGCATTTT
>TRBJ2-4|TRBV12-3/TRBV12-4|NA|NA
CASMGGKNIQYF
TGTGCCAGCATGGGAGGCAAAAACATTCAGTACTTC
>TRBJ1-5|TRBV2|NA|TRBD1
CASSEGQGLIGQPQHF
TGTGCCAGCAGTGAAGGACAGGGACTAATAGGTCAGCCCCAGCATTTT
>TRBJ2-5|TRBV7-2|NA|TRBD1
CASSPGQGARQYF
TGTGCCAGCAGCCCTGGACAGGGGGCGAGACAGTACTTC
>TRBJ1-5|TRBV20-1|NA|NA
CSAGFYSNQPQHF
TGCAGTGCTGGGTTTTATAGCAATCAGCCCCAGCATTTT
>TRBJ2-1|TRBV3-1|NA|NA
CASSSNLGPGDEQFF
TGTGCCAGCAGCTCTAACTTGGGGCCAGGCGATGAGCAGTTCTTC
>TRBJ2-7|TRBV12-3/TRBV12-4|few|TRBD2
CASRGGVTYEQYF
TGTGCCAGCAGGGGGGGGGTTACCTACGAGCAGTACTTC